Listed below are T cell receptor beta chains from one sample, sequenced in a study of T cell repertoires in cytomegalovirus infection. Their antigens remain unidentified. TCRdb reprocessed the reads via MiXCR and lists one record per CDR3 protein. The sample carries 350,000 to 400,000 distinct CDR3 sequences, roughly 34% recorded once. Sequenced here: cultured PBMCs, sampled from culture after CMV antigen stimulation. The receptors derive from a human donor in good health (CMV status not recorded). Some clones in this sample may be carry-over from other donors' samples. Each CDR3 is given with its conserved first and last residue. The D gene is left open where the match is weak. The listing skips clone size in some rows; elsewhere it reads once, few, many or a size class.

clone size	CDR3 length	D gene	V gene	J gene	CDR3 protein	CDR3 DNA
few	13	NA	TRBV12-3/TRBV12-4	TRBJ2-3	CASSKQETDTQYF	TGTGCCAGCAGTAAACAGGAAACAGATACGCAGTATTTT
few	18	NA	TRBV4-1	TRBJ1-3	CASSRVAKDISSGNTIYF	TGCGCCAGCAGCCGCGTCGCCAAGGACATAAGCTCTGGAAACACCATATATTTT
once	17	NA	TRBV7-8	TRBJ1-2	CASSLAPLARVGVGYTF	TGTGCCAGCAGCTTAGCGCCCTTGGCCAGGGTTGGGGTTGGCTACACCTTC
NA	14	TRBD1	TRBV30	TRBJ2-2	CAWSRGLSTGELFF	TGTGCCTGGAGTAGGGGGCTGAGCACCGGGGAGCTGTTTTTT
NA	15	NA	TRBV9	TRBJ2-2	CASSARGLGTGELFF	TGTGCCAGCAGCGCCCGAGGGCTAGGGACCGGGGAGCTGTTTTTT
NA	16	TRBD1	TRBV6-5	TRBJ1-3	CASSTETGARGNTIYF	TGTGCCAGCAGTACTGAAACAGGGGCCCGAGGAAACACCATATATTTT
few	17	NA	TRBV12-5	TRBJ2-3	CASGLSPGGGRADTQYF	TGTGCTAGTGGTTTGTCTCCCGGAGGGGGCAGGGCAGATACGCAGTATTTT
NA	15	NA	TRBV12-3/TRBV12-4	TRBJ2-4	CASSLELRETNIQYF	TGTGCCAGCAGTTTAGAGCTCCGGGAGACGAACATTCAGTACTTC
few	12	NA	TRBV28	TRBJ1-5	CASSLGGLAQHF	TGTGCCAGCAGTTTAGGGGGGTTGGCCCAGCATTTT
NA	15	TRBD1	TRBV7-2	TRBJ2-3	CASSPDRVLTDTQYF	TGTGCCAGCAGCCCGGACAGGGTCCTAACAGATACGCAGTATTTT
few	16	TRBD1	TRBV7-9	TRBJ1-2	CASSPGQPVINYGYTF	TGTGCCAGCAGCCCGGGACAGCCTGTAATTAACTATGGCTACACCTTC
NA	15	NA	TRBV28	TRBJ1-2	CASSLHGSLGYGYTF	TGTGCCAGCAGTTTACACGGAAGTCTAGGCTATGGCTACACCTTC
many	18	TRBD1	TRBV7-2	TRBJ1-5	CASSLGRDRENSNQPQHF	TGTGCCAGCAGCTTAGGACGGGACAGAGAAAATAGCAATCAGCCCCAGCATTTT
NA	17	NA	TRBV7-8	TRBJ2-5	CASSLNRGRTRQETQYF	TGTGCCAGCAGCTTAAACCGGGGACGGACGAGACAAGAGACCCAGTACTTC
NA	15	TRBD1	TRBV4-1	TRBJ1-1	CASSQVLQGDTEAFF	TGCGCCAGCAGCCAAGTGCTACAGGGGGACACTGAAGCTTTCTTT
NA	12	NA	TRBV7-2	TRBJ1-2	CASSFTVYGYTF	TGTGCCAGCAGCTTTACAGTCTATGGCTACACCTTC
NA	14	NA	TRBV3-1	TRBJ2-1	CASSQGTVRSGQFF	TGTGCCAGCAGCCAAGGGACAGTACGCTCAGGGCAGTTCTTC
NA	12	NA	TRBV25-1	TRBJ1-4	CASSGELEKLFF	TGTGCCAGCAGTGGGGAACTTGAAAAACTGTTTTTT
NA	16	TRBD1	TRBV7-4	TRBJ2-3	CASSNGRTGWTDTQYF	TGTGCCAGCAGCAATGGACGGACAGGTTGGACAGATACGCAGTATTTC
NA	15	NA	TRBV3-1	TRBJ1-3	CASSLPPNSGNTIYF	TGTGCCAGCAGCCTACCACCGAACTCTGGAAACACCATATATTTT
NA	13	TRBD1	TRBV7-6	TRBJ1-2	CASMGTGEDGYTF	TGTGCCAGCATGGGGACAGGGGAAGATGGCTACACCTTC
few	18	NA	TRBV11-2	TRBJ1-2	CASSLVGRDTGANYGYTF	TGTGCCAGCAGCTTAGTTGGCCGGGACACCGGCGCTAACTATGGCTACACCTTC
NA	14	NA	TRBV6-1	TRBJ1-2	CASSLMKGPYGYTF	TGTGCCAGCAGTCTCATGAAAGGCCCCTATGGCTACACCTTC
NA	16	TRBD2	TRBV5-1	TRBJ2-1	CASSLSGASSYNEQFF	TGCGCCAGCAGTTTAAGCGGGGCCTCCTCCTACAATGAGCAGTTCTTC
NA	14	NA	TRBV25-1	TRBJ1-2	CASSEWGSLYGYTF	TGTGCCAGCAGTGAATGGGGCAGCCTTTATGGCTACACCTTC
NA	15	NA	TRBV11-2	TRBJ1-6	CASSLERYYNSPLHF	TGTGCCAGCAGCTTAGAGCGCTATTATAATTCACCCCTCCACTTT
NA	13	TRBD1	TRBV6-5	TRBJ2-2	CASSRRQGGELFF	TGTGCCAGCAGTCGTAGACAGGGCGGGGAGCTGTTTTTT
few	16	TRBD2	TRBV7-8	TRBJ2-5	CASSLARAGGDETQYF	TGTGCCAGCAGCTTAGCGAGGGCGGGAGGGGACGAGACCCAGTACTTC
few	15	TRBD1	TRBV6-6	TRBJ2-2	CASSLTGQSRRELFF	TGTGCCAGCAGTCTAACGGGACAGAGTAGAAGGGAGCTGTTTTTT
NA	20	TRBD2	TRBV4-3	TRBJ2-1	CASSQEASGDQILTYNEQFF	TGCGCCAGCAGCCAAGAGGCTAGCGGGGATCAAATACTAACATACAATGAGCAGTTCTTC
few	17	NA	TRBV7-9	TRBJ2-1	CASSLVGGSASYNEQFF	TGTGCCAGCAGCTTAGTCGGAGGGAGCGCCTCCTACAATGAGCAGTTCTTC
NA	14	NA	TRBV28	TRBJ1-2	CASSSLSPVSGYTF	TGTGCCAGCAGTTCGTTGTCCCCGGTATCTGGCTACACCTTC
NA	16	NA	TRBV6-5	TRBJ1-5	CASSYSSPPGTQPQHF	TGTGCCAGCAGTTACTCGAGTCCTCCAGGGACTCAGCCCCAGCATTTT
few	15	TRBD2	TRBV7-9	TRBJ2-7	CASSLESGSLYEQYF	TGTGCCAGCAGCTTAGAAAGCGGGAGCTTATACGAGCAGTACTTC
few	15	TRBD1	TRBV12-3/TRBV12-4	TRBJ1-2	CASSSARTGGSGYTF	TGTGCCAGCAGTTCCGCGCGGACAGGGGGCTCTGGCTACACCTTC
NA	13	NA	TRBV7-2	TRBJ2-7	CASSSAQFYEQYF	TGTGCCAGCAGCTCTGCGCAGTTCTACGAGCAGTACTTC
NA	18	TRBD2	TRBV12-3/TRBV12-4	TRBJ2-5	CASSSLTSGLSYQETQYF	TGTGCCAGCAGTTCCTTGACTAGCGGGTTATCGTACCAAGAGACCCAGTACTTC
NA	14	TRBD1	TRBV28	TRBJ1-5	CASTPGQGDQPQHF	TGTGCCAGCACCCCGGGACAGGGGGACCAGCCCCAGCATTTT
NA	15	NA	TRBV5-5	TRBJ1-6	CASSLTHPRVSPLHF	TGTGCCAGCAGCTTAACGCACCCACGAGTCTCACCCCTCCACTTT
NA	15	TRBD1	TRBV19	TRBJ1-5	CASTRGTGSPQPQHF	TGTGCCAGTACCCGAGGGACAGGATCCCCTCAGCCCCAGCATTTT
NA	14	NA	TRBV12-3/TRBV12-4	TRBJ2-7	CASRLATSSYEQYF	TGTGCCAGCAGACTCGCGACGAGCTCCTACGAGCAGTACTTC
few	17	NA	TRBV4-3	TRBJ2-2	CASSPTKGGGSTGELFF	TGCGCCAGCAGCCCTACGAAGGGGGGTGGAAGCACCGGGGAGCTGTTTTTT
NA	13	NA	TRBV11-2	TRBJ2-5	CASSGGQAETQYF	TGTGCCAGCAGTGGGGGGCAGGCAGAGACCCAGTACTTC
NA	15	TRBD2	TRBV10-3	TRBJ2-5	CAISEMRLAEETQYF	TGTGCCATCAGTGAGATGAGACTAGCAGAAGAGACCCAGTACTTC
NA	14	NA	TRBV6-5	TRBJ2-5	CASSLGDQRRTQYF	TGTGCCAGTTCCCTCGGGGACCAACGGAGGACCCAGTACTTC
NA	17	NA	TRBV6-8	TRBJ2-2	CAASRAVTSRNTGELFF	TGTGCCGCCTCGAGGGCCGTAACTAGCCGGAACACCGGGGAGCTGTTTTTT
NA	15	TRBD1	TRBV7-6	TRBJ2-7	CASSLWGTGTNEQYF	TGTGCCAGCAGTCTGTGGGGGACAGGGACCAACGAGCAGTACTTC
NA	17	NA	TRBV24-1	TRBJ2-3	CATSGPEGGKYADTQYF	TGTGCCACCAGTGGGCCGGAGGGCGGGAAATATGCAGATACGCAGTATTTT
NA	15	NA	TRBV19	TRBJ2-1	CASSTDSSGANEHFF	TGTGCCAGTAGTACCGACTCCTCCGGGGCCAATGAGCACTTCTTC
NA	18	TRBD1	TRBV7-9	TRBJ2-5	CASSPKTARGKRKETQYF	TGTGCCAGCAGCCCAAAAACGGCCAGGGGGAAACGAAAAGAGACCCAGTACTTC
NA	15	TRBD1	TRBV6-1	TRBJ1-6	CASRGTGGFSSPLHF	TGTGCCAGCAGGGGGACAGGGGGTTTCAGTTCACCCCTCCACTTT
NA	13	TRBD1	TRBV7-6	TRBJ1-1	CASMDGQGRVAFF	TGTGCCAGCATGGACGGACAGGGGAGAGTAGCTTTCTTT
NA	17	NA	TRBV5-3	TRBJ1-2	CASTAGKVTPLNYGYTF	TGTGCCAGCACCGCGGGAAAGGTTACGCCACTTAACTATGGCTACACCTTC
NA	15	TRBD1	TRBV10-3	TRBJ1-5	CAISRTGDSNQPQHF	TGTGCCATCTCCCGGACAGGGGATAGCAATCAGCCCCAGCATTTT
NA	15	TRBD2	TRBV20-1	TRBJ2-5	CSAKLVWAGEETQYF	TGCAGTGCTAAGTTAGTCTGGGCGGGAGAAGAGACCCAGTACTTC